A selection of T cell receptor beta chains follows, all from one sample in a study of blood T cell repertoires in COVID-19. Sequencing was performed with immunoSEQ multiplex PCR; in TCRdb, only in-frame clones are kept and a portion is missing. The sample contains under 250,000 clones, roughly 80% of which appear only once. The sequenced material came from PBMCs or T cells enriched from blood (not recorded which). The receptors here all came from a woman between 35 and 50 years old with acute COVID-19. Both conserved end residues are part of each CDR3. A D gene is named only where the DNA matches it firmly. A row's size may be missing; if present it is once, few, many or a size class.

V	D	size	length	J	DNA	CDR3
TRBV5-1	TRBD1	once	15	TRBJ1-6	TGCGCCAGCAGCTTGGCATCGGGACAGGGGTCACCCCTCCACTTT	CASSLASGQGSPLHF
TRBV29-1	-	-	11	TRBJ2-3	TGCAGCGTTGAGGGAGCTAATACGCAGTATTTT	CSVEGANTQYF
TRBV4-2	TRBD2	-	18	TRBJ2-1	TGTGCCAGCAGCCAAGAGCCGGGCGGGAGGGCCTTCGGCAATGAGCAGTTCTTC	CASSQEPGGRAFGNEQFF
TRBV5-1	-	-	14	TRBJ1-3	TGCGCCAGCAGCTTAACAGACTCTGGAAACACCATATATTTT	CASSLTDSGNTIYF
TRBV5-1	TRBD2	-	17	TRBJ2-2	TGCGCCAGCAGGTTGGGACTAAGTGGTGCGAACACCGGGGAGCTGTTTTTT	CASRLGLSGANTGELFF
TRBV5-1	TRBD1	-	16	TRBJ1-1	TGCGCCAGCAGCCCCGGGACAGGGGGCGCGAACACTGAAGCTTTCTTT	CASSPGTGGANTEAFF
TRBV10-1	TRBD2	few	15	TRBJ2-1	TGCGCCAGCAGTGGGTTCCGGGGGGGGGAGAATGAGCAGTTCTTC	CASSGFRGGENEQFF
TRBV18	TRBD2	-	19	TRBJ2-1	TGTGCCAGCTCACCACCGAACACCCGGACTAGCGGGAGTGTAGGTGAGCAGTTCTTC	CASSPPNTRTSGSVGEQFF
TRBV11-2	TRBD2	-	14	TRBJ2-1	TGTGCCAGCAGCTCCTCGACTAGCATCTATGAGCAGTTCTTC	CASSSSTSIYEQFF
TRBV5-6	-	-	15	TRBJ2-5	TGTGCCAGCAGCTTTGGGGACAGCCGGGAGGAGACCCAGTACTTC	CASSFGDSREETQYF
TRBV10-3	TRBD1	-	15	TRBJ1-1	TGTGCCACCAGAGCAGGGGGAGTCATGAACACTGAAGCTTTCTTT	CATRAGGVMNTEAFF
TRBV29-1	TRBD1	-	15	TRBJ2-7	TGCAGCGTCGATACCGGGACAGAAAACGCCTACGAGCAGTACTTC	CSVDTGTENAYEQYF
TRBV5-8	-	-	15	TRBJ1-2	TGTGCCAGCAGCTTCGGGGCGGGACTCAGCTATGGCTACACCTTC	CASSFGAGLSYGYTF
TRBV9	-	once	15	TRBJ1-4	TGTGCCAGCAGCGTAGGACGGACAAATAATGAAAAACTGTTTTTT	CASSVGRTNNEKLFF
TRBV7-3	-	few	16	TRBJ2-5	TGTGCCAGCAGCTTATCCGGGACAACAAAACAAGAGACCCAGTACTTC	CASSLSGTTKQETQYF
TRBV7-2	TRBD1	-	15	TRBJ2-1	TGTGCCAGCAGCCGGACAGGAACGTACTACAATGAGCAGTTCTTC	CASSRTGTYYNEQFF
TRBV7-8	-	few	13	TRBJ1-2	TGTGCCAGCAGCGTGGGAGCTAACTATGGCTACACCTTC	CASSVGANYGYTF
TRBV5-1	TRBD1	-	15	TRBJ1-3	TGCGCCAGCAGCTTATTAACAGGGGTAGGAAACACCATATATTTT	CASSLLTGVGNTIYF
TRBV19	-	-	16	TRBJ1-1	TGTGCCAGTAGTAATGACGGAGGAATTATGAACACTGAAGCTTTCTTT	CASSNDGGIMNTEAFF
TRBV3-1/TRBV3-2	-	-	13	TRBJ2-2	TGTGCCAGCAGCCTTAATACGGCCGGGGAGCTGTTTTTT	CASSLNTAGELFF
TRBV5-3	TRBD1	-	18	TRBJ1-1	TGTGCCAGAAGCTTGGCAACAGGGGGGGCATATATGGCCACTGAAGCTTTCTTT	CARSLATGGAYMATEAFF
TRBV7-3	-	-	13	TRBJ2-1	TGTGCCAGCAGCCTAGACAGCCTCAATGAGCAGTTCTTC	CASSLDSLNEQFF
TRBV7-2	TRBD1	-	16	TRBJ2-2	TGTGCCAGCAGCTTAGCGACAGGGCTTTTAAGCGGGGAGCTGTTTTTT	CASSLATGLLSGELFF
TRBV3-1/TRBV3-2	-	-	13	TRBJ1-1	TGTGCCAGCAGCCAATATAGGAACACTGAAGCTTTCTTT	CASSQYRNTEAFF
TRBV24-1	TRBD2	few	16	TRBJ2-1	TGTGCCACCAGTGAAACTAGCGGGGGGGCCTACAATGAGCAGTTCTTC	CATSETSGGAYNEQFF
TRBV19	TRBD1	-	13	TRBJ2-7	TGTGCCAGCGCCGGGACAGGGGGCTACGAGCAGTACTTC	CASAGTGGYEQYF
TRBV4-1	TRBD1	-	16	TRBJ1-2	TGCGCCAGCAGCCAAGCGGCGACAGGGACTAACTATGGCTACACCTTC	CASSQAATGTNYGYTF
TRBV28	-	once	11	TRBJ2-7	TGTGCCAGCAGTTCTTCAGGCGAGCAGTACTTC	CASSSSGEQYF
TRBV11-2	TRBD1	-	16	TRBJ2-7	TGTGCCAGCAGCGACCCCGGGACAGGGGTCGGGAACGAGCAGTACTTC	CASSDPGTGVGNEQYF
TRBV28	-	-	15	TRBJ1-1	TGTGCCAGCAGTTCGGCCGGCCGGGGGAACACTGAAGCTTTCTTT	CASSSAGRGNTEAFF
TRBV4-3	TRBD2	-	15	TRBJ2-7	TGCGCCAGCAGCCAAGTTGTGTCGACTAGCGAAACGCAGTACTTC	CASSQVVSTSETQYF
TRBV7-9	-	-	14	TRBJ1-3	TGTGCCAGCAGGTCTCAGGGCGGAGGAAACACCATATATTTT	CASRSQGGGNTIYF
TRBV6-5	TRBD2	-	15	TRBJ2-3	TGTGCCAGCACCTTACTAGCGGGGGGCACAGATACGCAGTATTTT	CASTLLAGGTDTQYF
TRBV19	-	-	16	TRBJ1-5	TGTGCCAGTAGTAGGTGGAGGGAGAATAGCAATCAGCCCCAGCATTTT	CASSRWRENSNQPQHF
TRBV19	TRBD2	-	17	TRBJ2-3	TGTGCCAGTAGTATTAGTCGCTCAGCGGGGGCAGGGGATACGCAGTATTTT	CASSISRSAGAGDTQYF
TRBV7-2	TRBD1	-	13	TRBJ1-5	TGTGCCAGCCGGACAGGGGTGAATCAGCCCCAGCATTTT	CASRTGVNQPQHF
TRBV29-1	-	-	13	TRBJ2-2	TGCAGCGTTGATCGGGGGAACACCGGGGAGCTGTTTTTT	CSVDRGNTGELFF
TRBV5-1	-	once	15	TRBJ2-3	TGCGCCAGCAGCGCGGGGACAGCAAGCACAGATACGCAGTATTTT	CASSAGTASTDTQYF
TRBV4-3	TRBD2	-	17	TRBJ2-7	TGCGCCAGCAGCCCCTCCTTCGGGGGGGTCAATTCCTACGAGCAGTACTTC	CASSPSFGGVNSYEQYF
TRBV6-6	-	-	17	TRBJ2-1	TGTGCCAGCAGTCATGGGGGGAAAGGGGTCTCCTACAATGAGCAGTTCTTC	CASSHGGKGVSYNEQFF
TRBV7-9	TRBD1	-	16	TRBJ1-2	TGTGCCAGCAGCTTAGCCGGACAGGGACTTAACTATGGCTACACCTTC	CASSLAGQGLNYGYTF
TRBV6-1	TRBD1	-	18	TRBJ1-2	TGTGCCAGCAGTGCCCTCGCCAGGGGGAGAGGGGGAAACTATGGCTACACCTTC	CASSALARGRGGNYGYTF
TRBV4-2	-	once	13	TRBJ2-2	TGTGCCAGCAGCCAGCTCCAGGCGGGGGAGCTGTTTTTT	CASSQLQAGELFF
TRBV28	TRBD1	-	15	TRBJ1-1	TGTGCCAGCAGCGGGGACAGGGTAATGAACACTGAAGCTTTCTTT	CASSGDRVMNTEAFF
TRBV27	-	-	15	TRBJ1-5	TGTGCCACGAGCAGTTTAGGGGGAAATCTTCAGCCCCAGCATTTT	CATSSLGGNLQPQHF
TRBV18	TRBD2	-	19	TRBJ2-1	TGTGCCAGCTCACCCACGTTCCAGCGGGAGGGCGCTTATGTCGGCGAGCAGTTCTTC	CASSPTFQREGAYVGEQFF
TRBV6-5	-	-	14	TRBJ1-6	TGTGCCAGCAGCCTGGACGGGGAATTATCACCCCTCCACTTT	CASSLDGELSPLHF